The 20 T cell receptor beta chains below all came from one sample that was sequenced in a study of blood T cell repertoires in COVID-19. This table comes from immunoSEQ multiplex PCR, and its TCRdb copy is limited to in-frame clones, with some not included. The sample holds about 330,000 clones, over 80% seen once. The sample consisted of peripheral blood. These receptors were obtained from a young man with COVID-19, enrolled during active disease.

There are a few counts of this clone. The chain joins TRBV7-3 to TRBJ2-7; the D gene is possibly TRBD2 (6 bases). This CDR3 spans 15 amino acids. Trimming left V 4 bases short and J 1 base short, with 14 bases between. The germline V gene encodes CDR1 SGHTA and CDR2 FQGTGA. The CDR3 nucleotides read TGTGCCAGCAGCTCTTTTAGCGGTCCGTCCTACGAGCAGTACTTC. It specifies CASSSFSGPSYEQYF.

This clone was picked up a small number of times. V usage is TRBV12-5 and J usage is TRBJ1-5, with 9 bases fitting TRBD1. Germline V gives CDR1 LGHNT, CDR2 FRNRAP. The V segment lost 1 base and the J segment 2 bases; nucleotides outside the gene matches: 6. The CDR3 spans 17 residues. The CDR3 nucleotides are TGTGCTAGTGGTTTGGCCCAGACAGGGGGGGGCAATCAGCCCCAGCATTTT. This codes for CASGLAQTGGGNQPQHF. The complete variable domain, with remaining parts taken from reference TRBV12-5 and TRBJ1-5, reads DARVTQTPRHKVTEMGQEVTMRCQPILGHNTVFWYRQTMMQGLELLAYFRNRAPLDDSGMPKDRFSAEMPDATLATLKIQPSEPRDSAVYFCASGLAQTGGGNQPQHFGDGTRLSIL.

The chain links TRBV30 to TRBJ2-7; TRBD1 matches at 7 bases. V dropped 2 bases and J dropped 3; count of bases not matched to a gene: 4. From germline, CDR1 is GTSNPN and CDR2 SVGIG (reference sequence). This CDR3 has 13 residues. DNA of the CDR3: TGTGCCTGGAGTACAGGGGTTATCTACGAGCAGTACTTC. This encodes CAWSTGVIYEQYF.

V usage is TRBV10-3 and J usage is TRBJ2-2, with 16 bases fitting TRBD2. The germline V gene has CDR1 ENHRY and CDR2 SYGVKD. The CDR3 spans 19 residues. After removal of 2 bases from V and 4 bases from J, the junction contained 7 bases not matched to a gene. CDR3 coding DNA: TGTGCCATCAGTGAGCGGGGACTAGCGGGGGGGCTTGTCACCGGGGAGCTGTTTTTT. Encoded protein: CAISERGLAGGLVTGELFF.

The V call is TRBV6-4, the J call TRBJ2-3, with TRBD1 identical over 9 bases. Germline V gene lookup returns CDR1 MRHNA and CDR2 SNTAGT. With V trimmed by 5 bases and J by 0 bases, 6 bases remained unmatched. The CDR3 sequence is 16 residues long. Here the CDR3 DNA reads TGTGCCAGCAGTCAGACAGGGGGACATAGCACAGATACGCAGTATTTT. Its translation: CASSQTGGHSTDTQYF.

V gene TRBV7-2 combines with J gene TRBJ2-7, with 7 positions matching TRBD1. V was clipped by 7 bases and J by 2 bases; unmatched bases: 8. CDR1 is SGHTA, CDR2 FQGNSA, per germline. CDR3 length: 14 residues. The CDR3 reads CASTVQGRAYEQYF. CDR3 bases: TGTGCCAGCACCGTACAGGGGCGCGCCTACGAGCAGTACTTC.

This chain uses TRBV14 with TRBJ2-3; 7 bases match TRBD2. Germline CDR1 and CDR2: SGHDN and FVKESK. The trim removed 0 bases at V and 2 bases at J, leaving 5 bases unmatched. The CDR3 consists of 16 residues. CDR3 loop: CASSQDSAGATDTQYF. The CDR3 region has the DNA TGTGCCAGCAGCCAAGATTCCGCGGGAGCCACAGATACGCAGTATTTT.

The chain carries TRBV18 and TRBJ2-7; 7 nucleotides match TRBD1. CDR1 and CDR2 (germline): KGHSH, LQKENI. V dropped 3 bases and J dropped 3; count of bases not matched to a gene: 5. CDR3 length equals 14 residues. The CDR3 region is CASSPGTEIYEQYF. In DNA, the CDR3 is TGTGCCAGCTCACCGGGGACAGAGATCTACGAGCAGTACTTC.

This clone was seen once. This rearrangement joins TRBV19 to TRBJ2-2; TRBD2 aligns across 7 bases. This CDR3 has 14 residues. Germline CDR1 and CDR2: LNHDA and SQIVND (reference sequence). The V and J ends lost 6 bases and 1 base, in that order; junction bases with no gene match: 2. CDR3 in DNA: TGTGCCAGTAGGCGGGAGAAGAACACCGGGGAGCTGTTTTTT. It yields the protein CASRREKNTGELFF.

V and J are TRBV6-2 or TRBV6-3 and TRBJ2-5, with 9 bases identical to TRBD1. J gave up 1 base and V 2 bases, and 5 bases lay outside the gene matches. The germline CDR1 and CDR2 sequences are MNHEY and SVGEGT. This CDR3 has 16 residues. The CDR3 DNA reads TGTGCCAGCAGTTACGGCGGGACAGGGCTCCAAGAGACCCAGTACTTC. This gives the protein CASSYGGTGLQETQYF.

In DNA form, the CDR3 reads TGTGCCAGCTCACCTGCCGGGGGACAGTATAATTCACCCCTCCACTTT. Its translation is CASSPAGGQYNSPLHF. The rearrangement joins TRBV18 to TRBJ1-6; 7 nucleotides agree with TRBD1. Germline values: CDR1 KGHSH, CDR2 LQKENI. Losses at the gene ends were 3 bases for V and 4 bases for J; bases not matched to a gene: 6. The CDR3 runs to 16 residues.

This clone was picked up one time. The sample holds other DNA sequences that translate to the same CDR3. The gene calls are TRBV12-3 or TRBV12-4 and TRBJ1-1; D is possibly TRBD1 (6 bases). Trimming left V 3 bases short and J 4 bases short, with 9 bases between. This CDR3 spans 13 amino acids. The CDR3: CASSFQGGTEAFF. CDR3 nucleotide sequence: TGTGCCAGCAGTTTCCAAGGGGGCACTGAAGCTTTCTTT.

The CDR3 DNA follows: TGTGCCAGCAGCTTAGCAGAGGACAGGGTGCGAGGCTACACCTTC. This codes for CASSLAEDRVRGYTF. The chain combines TRBV7-8 with TRBJ1-2, with 8 bases identical to TRBD1. The J segment lost 8 bases and the V segment lost 0 bases, leaving 8 bases of the junction unmatched. The germline V gene has CDR1 SGHVS and CDR2 FQNEAQ. The CDR3 extends over 15 amino acids.

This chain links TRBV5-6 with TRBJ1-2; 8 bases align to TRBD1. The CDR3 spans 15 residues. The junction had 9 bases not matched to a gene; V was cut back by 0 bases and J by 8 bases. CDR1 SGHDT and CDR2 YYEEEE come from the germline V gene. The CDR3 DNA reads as TGTGCCAGCAGCTTGGGTTCGGCAGGGGGCCGGGGCTACACCTTC. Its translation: CASSLGSAGGRGYTF. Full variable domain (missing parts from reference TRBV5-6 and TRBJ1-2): DAGVTQSPTHLIKTRGQQVTLRCSPKSGHDTVSWYQQALGQGPQFIFQYYEEEERQRGNFPDRFSGHQFPNYSSELNVNALLLGDSALYLCASSLGSAGGRGYTFGSGTRLTVV.

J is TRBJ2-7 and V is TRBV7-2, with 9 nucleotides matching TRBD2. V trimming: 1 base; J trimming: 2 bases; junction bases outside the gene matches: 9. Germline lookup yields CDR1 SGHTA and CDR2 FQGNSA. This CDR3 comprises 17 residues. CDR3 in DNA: TGTGCCAGCAGCTTAGTTGCGGGAGGGCCAAGGCCCTACGAGCAGTACTTC. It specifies CASSLVAGGPRPYEQYF.

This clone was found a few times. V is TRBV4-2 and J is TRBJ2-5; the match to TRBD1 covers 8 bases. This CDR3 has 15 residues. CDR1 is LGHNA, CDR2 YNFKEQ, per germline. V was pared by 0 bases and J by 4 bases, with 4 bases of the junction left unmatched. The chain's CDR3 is CASSQDYRGLETQYF. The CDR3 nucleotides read TGTGCCAGCAGCCAAGACTACAGGGGGTTAGAGACCCAGTACTTC.

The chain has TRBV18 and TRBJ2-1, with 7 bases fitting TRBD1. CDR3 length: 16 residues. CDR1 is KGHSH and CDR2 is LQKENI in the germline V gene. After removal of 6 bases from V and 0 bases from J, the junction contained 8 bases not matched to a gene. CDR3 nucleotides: TGTGCCAGCTCCCCTAGGGGGCCAAGCTCCTACAATGAGCAGTTCTTC. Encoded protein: CASSPRGPSSYNEQFF.

This CDR3 is CSASDGGEAFF. Written as DNA, the CDR3 is TGCAGTGCGAGCGACGGGGGTGAAGCTTTCTTT. V usage is TRBV20-1 and J usage is TRBJ1-1; weak D call: TRBD1 (5 bases). The CDR3 is made up of 11 amino acids. With 6 bases removed from V and 7 bases from J, the gap between germline ends came to 12 bases. Germline V CDR1 and CDR2: DFQATT, SNEGSKA (reference sequence).

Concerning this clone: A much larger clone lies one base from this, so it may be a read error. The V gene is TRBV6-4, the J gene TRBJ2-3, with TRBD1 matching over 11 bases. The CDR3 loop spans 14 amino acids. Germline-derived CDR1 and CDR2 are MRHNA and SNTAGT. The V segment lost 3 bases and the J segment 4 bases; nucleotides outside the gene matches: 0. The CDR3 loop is CASSEGQGADTQYF. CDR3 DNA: TGTGCCAGCAGTGAGGGACAGGGGGCAGATACGCAGTATTTT.

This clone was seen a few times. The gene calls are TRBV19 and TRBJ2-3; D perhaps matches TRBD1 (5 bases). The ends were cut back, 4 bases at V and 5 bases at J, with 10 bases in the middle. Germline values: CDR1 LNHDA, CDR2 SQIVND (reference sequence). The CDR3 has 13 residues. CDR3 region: CASSTLQGDTQYF. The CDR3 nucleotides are TGTGCCAGTAGTACCCTGCAGGGAGATACGCAGTATTTT.